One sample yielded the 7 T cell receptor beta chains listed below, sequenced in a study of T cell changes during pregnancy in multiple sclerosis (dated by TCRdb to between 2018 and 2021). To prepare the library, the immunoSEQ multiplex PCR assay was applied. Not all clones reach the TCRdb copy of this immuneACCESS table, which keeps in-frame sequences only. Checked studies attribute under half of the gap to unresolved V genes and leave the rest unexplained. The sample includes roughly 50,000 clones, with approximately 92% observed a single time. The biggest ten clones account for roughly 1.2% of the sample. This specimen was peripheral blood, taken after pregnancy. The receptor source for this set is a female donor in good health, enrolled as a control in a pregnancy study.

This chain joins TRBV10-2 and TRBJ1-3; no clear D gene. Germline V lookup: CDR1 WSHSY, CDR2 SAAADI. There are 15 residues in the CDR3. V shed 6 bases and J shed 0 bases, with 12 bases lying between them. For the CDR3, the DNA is TGCGCCAGCAGCCCCACGGGATACTCTGGAAACACCATATATTTT. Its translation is CASSPTGYSGNTIYF.

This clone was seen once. The CDR3 region has the DNA TGTGCCAGCAGCCTTCGACAGATCCAAGAGACCCAGTACTTC. It translates to CASSLRQIQETQYF. The rearrangement links TRBV2 to TRBJ2-5; tentative D call: TRBD1 (5 bases). The CDR3 spans 14 residues. The germline CDR1 and CDR2 sequences are SNHLY and FYNNEI. V was clipped by 6 bases and J by 1 base, with 12 bases between them.

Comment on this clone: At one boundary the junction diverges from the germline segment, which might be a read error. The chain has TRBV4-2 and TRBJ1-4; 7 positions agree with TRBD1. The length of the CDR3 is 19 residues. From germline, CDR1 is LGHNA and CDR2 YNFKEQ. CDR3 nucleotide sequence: TGTGCCAGCACCCAAAGATGGGACAGCTACTCCAATACTAATGAAAAACTGTTTTTT. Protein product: CASTQRWDSYSNTNEKLFF.

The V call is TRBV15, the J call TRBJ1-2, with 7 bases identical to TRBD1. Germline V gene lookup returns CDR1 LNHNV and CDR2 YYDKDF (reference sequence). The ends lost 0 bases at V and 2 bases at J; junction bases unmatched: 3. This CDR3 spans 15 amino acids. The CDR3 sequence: CATSRDLGGNYGYTF. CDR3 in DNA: TGTGCCACCAGCAGAGATTTAGGGGGCAACTATGGCTACACCTTC.

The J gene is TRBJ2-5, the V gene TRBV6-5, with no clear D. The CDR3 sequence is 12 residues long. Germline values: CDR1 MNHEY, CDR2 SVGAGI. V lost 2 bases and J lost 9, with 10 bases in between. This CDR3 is CASSYEAPAQYF. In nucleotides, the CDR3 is TGTGCCAGCAGTTACGAAGCCCCGGCCCAGTACTTC.

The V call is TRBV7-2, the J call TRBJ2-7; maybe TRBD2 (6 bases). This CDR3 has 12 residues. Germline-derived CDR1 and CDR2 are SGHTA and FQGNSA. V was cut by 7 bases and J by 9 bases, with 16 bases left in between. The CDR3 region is CASTRDSRVQYF. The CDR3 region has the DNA TGTGCCAGCACCCGGGACTCCCGTGTGCAGTACTTC. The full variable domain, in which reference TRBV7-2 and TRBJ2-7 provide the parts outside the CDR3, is GAGVSQSPSNKVTEKGKDVELRCDPISGHTALYWYRQSLGQGLEFLIYFQGNSAPDKSGLPSDRFSAERTGGSVSTLTIQRTQQEDSAVYLCASTRDSRVQYFGPGTRLTVT.

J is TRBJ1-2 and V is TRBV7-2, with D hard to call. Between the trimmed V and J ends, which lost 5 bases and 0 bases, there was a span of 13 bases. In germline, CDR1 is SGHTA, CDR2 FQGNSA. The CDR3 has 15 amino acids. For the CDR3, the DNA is TGTGCCAGCAGCCCCGCCCCCGGGACTAACTATGGCTACACCTTC. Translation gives CASSPAPGTNYGYTF.